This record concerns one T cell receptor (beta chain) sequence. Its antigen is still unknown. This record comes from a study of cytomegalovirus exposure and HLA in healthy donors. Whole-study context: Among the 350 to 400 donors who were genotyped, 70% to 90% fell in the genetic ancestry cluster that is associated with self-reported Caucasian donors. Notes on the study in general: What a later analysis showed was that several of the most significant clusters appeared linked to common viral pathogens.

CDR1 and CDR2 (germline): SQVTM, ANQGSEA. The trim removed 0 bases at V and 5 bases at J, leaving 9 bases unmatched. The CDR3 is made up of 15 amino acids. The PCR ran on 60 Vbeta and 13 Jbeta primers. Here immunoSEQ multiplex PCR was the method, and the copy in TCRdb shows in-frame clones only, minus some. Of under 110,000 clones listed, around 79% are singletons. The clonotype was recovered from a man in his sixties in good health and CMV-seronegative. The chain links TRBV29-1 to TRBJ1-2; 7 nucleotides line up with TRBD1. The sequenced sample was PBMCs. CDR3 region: CSVEDQGTESYGYTF. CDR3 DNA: TGCAGCGTTGAAGATCAGGGGACAGAAAGTTATGGCTACACCTTC.